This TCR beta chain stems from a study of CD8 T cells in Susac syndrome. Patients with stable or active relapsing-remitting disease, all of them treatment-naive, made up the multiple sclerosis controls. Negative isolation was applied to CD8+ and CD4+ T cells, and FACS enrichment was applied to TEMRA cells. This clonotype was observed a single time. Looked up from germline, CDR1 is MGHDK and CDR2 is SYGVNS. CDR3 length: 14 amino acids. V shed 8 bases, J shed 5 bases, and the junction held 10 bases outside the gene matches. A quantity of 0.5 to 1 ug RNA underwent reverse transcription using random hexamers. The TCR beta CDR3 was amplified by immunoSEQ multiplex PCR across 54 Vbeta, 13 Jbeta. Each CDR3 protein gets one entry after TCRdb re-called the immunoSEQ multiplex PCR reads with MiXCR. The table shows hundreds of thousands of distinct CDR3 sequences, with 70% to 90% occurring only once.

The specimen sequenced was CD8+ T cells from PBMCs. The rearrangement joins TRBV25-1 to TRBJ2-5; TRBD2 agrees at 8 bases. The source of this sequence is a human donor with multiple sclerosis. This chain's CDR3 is CASAREGWAETQYF. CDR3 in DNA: TGTGCCAGCGCTCGGGAGGGCTGGGCGGAGACCCAGTACTTC.